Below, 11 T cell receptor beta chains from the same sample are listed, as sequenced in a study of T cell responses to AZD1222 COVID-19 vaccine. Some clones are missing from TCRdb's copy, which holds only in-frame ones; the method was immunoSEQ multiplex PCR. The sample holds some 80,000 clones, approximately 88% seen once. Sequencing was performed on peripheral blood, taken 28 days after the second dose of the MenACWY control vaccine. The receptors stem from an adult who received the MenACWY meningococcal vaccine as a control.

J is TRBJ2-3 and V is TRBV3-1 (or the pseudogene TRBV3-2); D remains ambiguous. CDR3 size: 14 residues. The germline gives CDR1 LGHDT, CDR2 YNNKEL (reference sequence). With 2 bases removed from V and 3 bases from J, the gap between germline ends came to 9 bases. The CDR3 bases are TGTGCCAGCAGCCAACTCGCCTCTACAGATACGCAGTATTTT. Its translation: CASSQLASTDTQYF.

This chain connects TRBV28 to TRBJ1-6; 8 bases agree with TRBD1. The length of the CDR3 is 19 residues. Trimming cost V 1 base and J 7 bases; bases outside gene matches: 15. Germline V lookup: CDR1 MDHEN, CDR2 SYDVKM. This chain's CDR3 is CASSLFGENWDRKNSPLHF. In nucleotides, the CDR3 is TGTGCCAGCAGTTTATTTGGGGAGAATTGGGACAGGAAAAATTCACCCCTCCACTTT. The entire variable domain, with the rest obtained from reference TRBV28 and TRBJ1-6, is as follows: DVKVTQSSRYLVKRTGEKVFLECVQDMDHENMFWYRQDPGLGLRLIYFSYDVKMKEKGDIPEGYSVSREKKERFSLILESASTNQTSMYLCASSLFGENWDRKNSPLHFGNGTRLTVT.

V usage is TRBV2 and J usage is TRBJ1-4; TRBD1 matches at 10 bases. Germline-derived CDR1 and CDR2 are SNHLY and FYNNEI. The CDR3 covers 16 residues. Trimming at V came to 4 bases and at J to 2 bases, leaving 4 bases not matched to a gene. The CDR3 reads CASSGQGAGTNEKLFF. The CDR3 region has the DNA TGTGCCAGCAGTGGACAGGGGGCCGGGACTAATGAAAAACTGTTTTTT.

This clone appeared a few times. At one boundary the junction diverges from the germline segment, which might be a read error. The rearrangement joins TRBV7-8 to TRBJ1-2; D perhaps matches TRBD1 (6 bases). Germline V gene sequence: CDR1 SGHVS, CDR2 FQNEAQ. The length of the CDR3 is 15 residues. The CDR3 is CASTSPFLGAQTVSF. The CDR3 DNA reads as TGTGCCAGCACAAGCCCTTTTTTGGGGGCCCAAACTGTCTCCTTC.

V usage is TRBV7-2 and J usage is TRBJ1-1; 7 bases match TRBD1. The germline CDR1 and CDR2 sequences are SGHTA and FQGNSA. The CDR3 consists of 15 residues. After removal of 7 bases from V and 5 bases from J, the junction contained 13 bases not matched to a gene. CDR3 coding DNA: TGTGCCAGCAACCCCAGTAGGGGGCAGCGGACTGAAGCTTTCTTT. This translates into CASNPSRGQRTEAFF.

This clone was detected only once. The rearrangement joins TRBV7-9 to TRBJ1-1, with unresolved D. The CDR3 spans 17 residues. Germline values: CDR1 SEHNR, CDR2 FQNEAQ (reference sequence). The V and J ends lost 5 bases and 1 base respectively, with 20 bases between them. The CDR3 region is CASSESPGIFSNTEAFF. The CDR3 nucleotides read TGTGCCAGCAGCGAATCGCCGGGAATTTTTTCGAACACTGAAGCTTTCTTT.

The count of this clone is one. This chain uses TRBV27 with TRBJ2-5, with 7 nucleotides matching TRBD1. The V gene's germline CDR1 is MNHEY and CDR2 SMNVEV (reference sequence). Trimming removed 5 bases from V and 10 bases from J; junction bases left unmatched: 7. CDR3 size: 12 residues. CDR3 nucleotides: TGTGCCAGCAGTGCCCAGACAGGGTTCCAGTACTTC. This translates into CASSAQTGFQYF.

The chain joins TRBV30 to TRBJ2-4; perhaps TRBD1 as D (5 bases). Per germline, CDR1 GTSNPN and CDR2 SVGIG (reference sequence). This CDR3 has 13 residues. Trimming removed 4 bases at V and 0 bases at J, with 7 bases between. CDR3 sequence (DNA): TGTGCCTGGACAGGGCTAGCCAAAAACATTCAGTACTTC. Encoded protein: CAWTGLAKNIQYF.

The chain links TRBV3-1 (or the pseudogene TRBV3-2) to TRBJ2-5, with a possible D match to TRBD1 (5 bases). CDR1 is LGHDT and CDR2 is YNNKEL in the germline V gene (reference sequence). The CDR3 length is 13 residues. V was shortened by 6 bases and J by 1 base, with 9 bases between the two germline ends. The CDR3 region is CASRQDLQETQYF. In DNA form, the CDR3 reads TGTGCCAGCAGACAGGACCTCCAAGAGACCCAGTACTTC.

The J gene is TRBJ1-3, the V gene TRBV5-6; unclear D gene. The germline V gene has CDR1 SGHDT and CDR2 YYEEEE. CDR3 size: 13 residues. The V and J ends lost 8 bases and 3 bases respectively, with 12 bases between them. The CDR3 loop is CASRNNDGNTIYF. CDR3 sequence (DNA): TGTGCCAGTAGGAATAACGATGGAAACACCATATATTTT.

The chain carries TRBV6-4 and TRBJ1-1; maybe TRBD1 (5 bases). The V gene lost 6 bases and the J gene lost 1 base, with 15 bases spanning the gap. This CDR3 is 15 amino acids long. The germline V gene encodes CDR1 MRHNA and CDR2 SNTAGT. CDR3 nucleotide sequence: TGTGCCAGCAGGCCCGACAGTAAGGGGAACACTGAAGCTTTCTTT. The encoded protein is CASRPDSKGNTEAFF.